This TCR beta chain was identified during a study of blood T cell repertoires in COVID-19. About the study: From the United States, Italy and Spain came samples of acute and convalescent COVID-19. The cDNA or gDNA used as material had been derived from T cells, B-cell-depleted T cells, or PBMCs.

Trimming left V 5 bases short and J 3 bases short, with 11 bases between. The length of the CDR3 is 13 residues. Germline V lookup: CDR1 MGHRA, CDR2 YSYEKL. Adults between roughly 18 and 95 years of age took part from about two dozen US areas. In the authors' workflow: Nucleated cell counts were estimated from reference gene primer amplification. Generated by immunoSEQ multiplex PCR, the TCRdb table keeps only in-frame clones and is missing some. That table supplies the V and J calls and clone size; D and trimming were determined from the DNA. The sample has about 230,000 clones, around 88% seen once; the top ten hold 2.5%.

Sequenced material: PBMCs or T cells enriched from blood (not recorded which). The receptor comes from a woman in her 40s with acute COVID-19. The chain has TRBV4-1 and TRBJ2-7; weak D call: TRBD2 (6 bases). The CDR3 bases are TGCGCCAGCAGCGAGTGGGACTTCTACGAGCAGTACTTC. This sequence encodes CASSEWDFYEQYF.